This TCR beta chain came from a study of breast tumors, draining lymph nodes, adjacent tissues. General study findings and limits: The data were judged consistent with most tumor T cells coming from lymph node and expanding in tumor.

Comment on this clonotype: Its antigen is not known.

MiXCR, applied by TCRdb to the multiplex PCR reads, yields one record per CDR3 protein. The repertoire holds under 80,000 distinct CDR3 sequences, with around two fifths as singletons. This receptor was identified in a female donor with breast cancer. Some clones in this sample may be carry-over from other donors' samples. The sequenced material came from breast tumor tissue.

Here the CDR3 DNA reads TGTGCCAGCAGCTCGACAGGACAAAGGGACTACGAGCAGTACTTC. Protein sequence: CASSSTGQRDYEQYF. The V and J genes are TRBV11-2 and TRBJ2-7; weak D call: TRBD1 (6 bases). CDR1 is SGHAT, CDR2 FQNNGV, per germline. The CDR3 is made up of 15 amino acids. V was cut by 4 bases and J by 3 bases, with 16 bases left in between. The variable domain in full, with the rest retrieved from reference TRBV11-2 and TRBJ2-7, is EAGVAQSPRYKIIEKRQSVAFWCNPISGHATLYWYQQILGQGPKLLIQFQNNGVVDDSQLPKDRFSAERLKGVDSTLKIQPAKLEDSAVYLCASSSTGQRDYEQYFGPGTRLTVT.